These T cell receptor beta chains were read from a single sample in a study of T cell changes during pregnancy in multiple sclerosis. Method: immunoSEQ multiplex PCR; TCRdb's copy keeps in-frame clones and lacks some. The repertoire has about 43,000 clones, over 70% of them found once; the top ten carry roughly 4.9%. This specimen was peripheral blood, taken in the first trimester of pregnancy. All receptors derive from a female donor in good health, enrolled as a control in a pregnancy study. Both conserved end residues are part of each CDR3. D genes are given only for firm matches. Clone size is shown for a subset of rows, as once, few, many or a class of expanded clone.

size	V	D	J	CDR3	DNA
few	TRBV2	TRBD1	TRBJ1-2	CASSEGTGYGYTF	TGTGCCAGCAGTGAAGGGACAGGCTATGGCTACACCTTC
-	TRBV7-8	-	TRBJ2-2	CASSLARVPTGELFF	TGTGCCAGCAGCTTAGCCAGGGTTCCCACCGGGGAGCTGTTTTTT
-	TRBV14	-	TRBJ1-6	CASSQDAGSRSPLHF	TGTGCCAGCAGCCAAGATGCAGGGTCGCGATCACCCCTCCACTTT
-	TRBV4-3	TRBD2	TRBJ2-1	CASSQVPTSGPSYNEQFF	TGCGCCAGCAGCCAAGTTCCGACTAGCGGGCCCTCCTACAATGAGCAGTTCTTC
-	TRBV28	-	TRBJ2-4	CATIDRGGNIQYF	TGTGCCACCATCGACAGGGGAGGGAACATTCAGTACTTC
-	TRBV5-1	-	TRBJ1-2	CASSFSPNYGYTF	TGCGCCAGCAGCTTTAGTCCGAACTATGGCTACACCTTC
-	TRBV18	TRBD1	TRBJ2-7	CASSPPPGQGAYEQYF	TGTGCCAGCTCACCACCGCCGGGACAGGGAGCCTACGAGCAGTACTTC
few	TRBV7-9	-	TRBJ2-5	CASSPRQSGGETQYF	TGTGCCAGCAGCCCCCGACAGAGTGGTGGGGAGACCCAGTACTTC
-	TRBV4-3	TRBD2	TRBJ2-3	CASSQVGLAGFGTQYF	TGCGCCAGCAGCCAAGTGGGACTAGCGGGGTTTGGCACGCAGTATTTT
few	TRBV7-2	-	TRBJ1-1	CASSYPRQMNTEAFF	TGTGCCAGCAGCTACCCACGCCAGATGAACACTGAAGCTTTCTTT
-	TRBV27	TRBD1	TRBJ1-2	CASSSQGGIYGYTF	TGTGCCAGCAGTTCTCAGGGGGGAATCTATGGCTACACCTTC
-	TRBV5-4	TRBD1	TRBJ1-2	CASSSGGSSSNYGYTF	TGTGCCAGCAGCTCAGGGGGCTCTTCCTCTAACTATGGCTACACCTTC
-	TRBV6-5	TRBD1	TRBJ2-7	CASSVTGGAWEQYF	TGTGCCAGCAGTGTGACAGGGGGCGCGTGGGAGCAGTACTTC
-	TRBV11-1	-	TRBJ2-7	CASSASTVSSYEQYF	TGTGCCAGCAGCGCTTCGACAGTAAGCTCCTACGAGCAGTACTTC
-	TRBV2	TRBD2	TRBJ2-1	CASRSPGLAPDSYNEQFF	TGTGCCAGCAGGTCTCCGGGACTAGCGCCAGACTCCTACAATGAGCAGTTCTTC
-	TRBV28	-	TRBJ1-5	CASGEPRDRPQHF	TGTGCCAGCGGGGAGCCGCGGGATCGGCCCCAGCATTTT
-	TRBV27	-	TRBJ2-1	CASNIGEGSEQFF	TGTGCCAGCAATATAGGGGAAGGAAGTGAGCAGTTCTTC
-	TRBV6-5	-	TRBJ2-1	CASSYWRGQGYNEQFF	TGTGCCAGCAGTTACTGGCGTGGGCAGGGGTATAATGAGCAGTTCTTC
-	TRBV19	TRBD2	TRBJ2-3	CASSARTSGRTDTQYF	TGTGCCAGTAGTGCCAGGACTAGCGGGAGGACAGATACGCAGTATTTT
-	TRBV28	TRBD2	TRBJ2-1	CASSPPGLAGNNEQFF	TGTGCCAGCAGCCCCCCAGGACTAGCGGGAAATAATGAGCAGTTCTTC
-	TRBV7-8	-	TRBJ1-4	CASSLGGGGGEKLFF	TGTGCCAGCAGCTTAGGAGGTGGCGGAGGAGAAAAACTGTTTTTT
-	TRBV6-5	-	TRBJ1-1	CASSRGRANTEAFF	TGTGCCAGCAGTAGAGGCAGGGCGAACACTGAAGCTTTCTTT
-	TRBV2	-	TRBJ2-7	CASTKGYYEQYF	TGTGCCAGCACCAAGGGGTACTACGAGCAGTACTTC
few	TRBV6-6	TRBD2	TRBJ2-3	CASSLSGEGDTQYF	TGTGCCAGCAGCCTTAGCGGGGAAGGGGATACGCAGTATTTT
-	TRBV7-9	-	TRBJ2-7	CASSHDTLPYEQYF	TGTGCCAGCAGCCACGACACCCTCCCCTACGAGCAGTACTTC
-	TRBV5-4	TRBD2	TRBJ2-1	CASSKDRTSRHNEQFF	TGTGCCAGCAGCAAGGACCGGACTAGCAGACACAATGAGCAGTTCTTC
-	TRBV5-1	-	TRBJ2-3	CASSLGTLADTQYF	TGCGCCAGCAGCCTCGGGACTCTAGCAGATACGCAGTATTTT
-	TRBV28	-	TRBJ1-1	CASSFSGLEAFF	TGTGCCAGCAGTTTCTCAGGGTTAGAAGCTTTCTTT
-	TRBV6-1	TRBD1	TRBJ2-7	CAGDTGTGGYEQYF	TGTGCCGGGGATACCGGGACAGGGGGATACGAGCAGTACTTC
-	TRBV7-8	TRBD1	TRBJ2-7	CASSLRQGAGEQYF	TGTGCCAGCAGCTTAAGGCAGGGGGCGGGTGAGCAGTACTTC
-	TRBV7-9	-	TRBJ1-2	CASSLGSGGFYGYTF	TGTGCCAGCAGCTTAGGATCGGGGGGGTTCTATGGCTACACCTTC
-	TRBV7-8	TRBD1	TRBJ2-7	CASSLGRGGQGAYPWYEQYF	TGTGCCAGCAGCTTAGGGAGGGGGGGACAGGGGGCTTATCCGTGGTACGAGCAGTACTTC
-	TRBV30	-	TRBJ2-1	CAWSGSSFDEQFF	TGTGCCTGGAGTGGGAGTAGCTTCGATGAGCAGTTCTTC
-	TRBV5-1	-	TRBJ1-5	CASSLGGQRDQPQHF	TGCGCCAGCAGCTTGGGTGGGCAGAGGGATCAGCCCCAGCATTTT
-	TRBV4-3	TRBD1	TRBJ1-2	CASSQDKQGSNGYTF	TGCGCCAGCAGCCAAGATAAACAGGGGTCGAACGGCTACACCTTC
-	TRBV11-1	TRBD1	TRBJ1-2	CASSNRTGSYGYTF	TGTGCCAGCAGCAACCGGACAGGGTCCTATGGCTACACCTTC
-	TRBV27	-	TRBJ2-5	CASSLRRQETQYF	TGTGCCAGCAGTTTGAGGCGTCAGGAGACCCAGTACTTC
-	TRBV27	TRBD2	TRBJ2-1	CASRPIAGGYNEQFF	TGTGCCAGCAGACCGATAGCGGGGGGGTACAATGAGCAGTTCTTC
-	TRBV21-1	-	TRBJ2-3	CASSPGGSSGRCTDTQYF	TGTGCCAGCAGCCCAGGAGGAAGTAGCGGGAGGTGTACAGATACGCAGTATTTT
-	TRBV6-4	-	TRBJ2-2	CASSDTVYRNTGELFF	TGTGCCAGCAGTGACACCGTCTACAGGAACACCGGGGAGCTGTTTTTT
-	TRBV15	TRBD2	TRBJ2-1	CATSRDLAGEQFF	TGTGCCACCAGCAGAGATCTAGCGGGTGAGCAGTTCTTC
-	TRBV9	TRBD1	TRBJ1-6	CASSADRVSSYNSPLHF	TGTGCCAGCAGCGCGGACAGGGTGAGCTCCTATAATTCACCCCTCCACTTT
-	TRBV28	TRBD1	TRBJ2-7	CASSFDNRGMFYEQYF	TGTGCCAGCAGTTTTGATAACAGGGGGATGTTCTACGAGCAGTACTTC
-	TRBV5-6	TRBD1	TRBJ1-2	CASSTGTGGRNYGYTF	TGTGCCAGCAGCACCGGGACAGGGGGACGAAACTATGGCTACACCTTC
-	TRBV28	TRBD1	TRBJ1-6	CASSPSGTGDSPLHF	TGTGCCAGCAGTCCGTCCGGGACAGGCGATTCACCCCTCCACTTT
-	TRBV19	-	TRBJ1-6	CASSIKTVNSPLHF	TGTGCCAGTAGTATAAAGACAGTTAATTCACCCCTCCACTTT
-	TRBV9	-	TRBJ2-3	CASSAGELGGSTDTQYF	TGTGCCAGCAGCGCTGGGGAGTTGGGCGGGAGCACAGATACGCAGTATTTT
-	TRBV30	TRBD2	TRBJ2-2	CAWSTSGRETGELFF	TGTGCCTGGAGTACCAGCGGGAGGGAGACCGGGGAGCTGTTTTTT
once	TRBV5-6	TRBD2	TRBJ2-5	CASSLGLAGALGETQYF	TGTGCCAGCAGCTTGGGACTAGCGGGGGCCTTGGGAGAGACCCAGTACTTC
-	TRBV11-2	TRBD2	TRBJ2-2	CASSLDLAGATGELFF	TGTGCCAGCAGCTTAGATTTAGCGGGGGCCACCGGGGAGCTGTTTTTT
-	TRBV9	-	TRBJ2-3	CASSVEGQRDTQYF	TGTGCCAGCAGCGTAGAGGGGCAGAGGGATACGCAGTATTTT
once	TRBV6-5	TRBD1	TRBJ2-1	CASTMGQGAVYEQFF	TGTGCCAGCACTATGGGACAGGGGGCTGTCTATGAGCAGTTCTTC
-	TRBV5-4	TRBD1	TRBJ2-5	CASSWGPTGPETQYF	TGTGCCAGCAGCTGGGGACCGACAGGGCCAGAGACCCAGTACTTC
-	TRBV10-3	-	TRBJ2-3	CAISERGGQSMDTQYF	TGTGCCATCAGTGAAAGAGGCGGACAGAGTATGGATACGCAGTATTTT